This T cell receptor (beta chain) was retrieved from a study of blood T cell repertoires in COVID-19. Study overall: COVID-19 samples, acute and convalescent, were from the United States, Italy and Spain. The cDNA or gDNA used as material had been derived from T cells, B-cell-depleted T cells, or PBMCs.

There are 16 residues in the CDR3. Germline-derived CDR1 and CDR2 are SGHRS and YFSETQ. V dropped 0 bases and J dropped 5 bases, with 17 bases sitting between them. Per the original methods: From reference gene primer amplification, estimates of nucleated cell counts were derived. Profiled with immunoSEQ multiplex PCR; TCRdb holds only in-frame clones, not every one. V, J and clone size are those of that table, while D and trimming were read from the DNA. In the table there are about 50,000 clones, over 90% of which are singletons. The TCR was taken from a woman older than 75 with acute or convalescent COVID-19. The chain links TRBV5-1 to TRBJ2-5, with D possibly matching TRBD1 (6 bases). Sequencing input: peripheral blood. CDR3: CASSLVPGTIGETQYF. CDR3 in DNA: TGCGCCAGCAGCTTGGTACCAGGGACAATTGGCGAGACCCAGTACTTC.